This TCR beta chain stems from a study of blood T cell repertoires in COVID-19 (dated by TCRdb to 2019 to 2021). For the wider study: The collaborator samples originated in the United States, Italy and Spain and spanned the acute and convalescent phases of COVID-19. The material from the prospective study consisted of cDNA or gDNA derived from T cells, B-cell-depleted T cells, or PBMCs. Deeply sampled blood TCRbeta repertoires from subjects exposed to, actively infected with, or recovered from COVID-19 were included in the dataset. The repertoires were released in a freely available public database meant as a resource for research on the immune response to SARS-CoV-2. Samples came from the ongoing ImmuneRACE study (first 160 participants) plus 1,254 subjects from 6 global collaborators. The sample metadata nearly always contained a de-identified subject ID, COVID-19 status, age in years and sex. Where HLA class I and class II types were available, the types were taken from metadata supplied by the sample provider, not from assay-based typing.

General findings and caveats noted by the study authors: The quantity of clinical and demographic metadata differed by source and by participant and was supplied without curation.

Details on this clone: Its recognized antigen is unknown. No much larger clone exists at a distance of one base, and base qualities are not known.

In Seattle, one collaborating source enrolled patients while the infection was active and tracked those patients longitudinally over the course of disease. The collaborating institutions used their own protocols to collect whole blood in K2EDTA tubes. Collaborator samples were shipped for TCRbeta analysis as frozen whole blood, isolated PBMCs, or DNA extracted from either sample type. A distance of 19 bases separates the germline ends of V and J, which lose 8 bases and 2 bases respectively. CDR1 and CDR2 (SNHLY, FYNNEI) derive from the germline V gene. Measured from the cysteine to the phenylalanine, the CDR3 is 16 residues long. Only the CDR3 portion is preserved as DNA: 48 bases, with reading frame beginning at the first base. The immunoSEQ Assay, a bias-controlled multiplex PCR, was used to amplify TCRbeta CDR3 regions from genomic DNA. The original methods were these. The number of nucleated cells in each sample was estimated by amplification of reference gene primers within the assay. To quantify the absolute abundance of each unique TCRbeta CDR3 rearrangement, sequence reads were collapsed and filtered. For each sample, productive Simpson clonality was calculated as the square root of Simpson's diversity index over productive rearrangements. TCRdb's version of the immuneACCESS table is confined to in-frame rearrangements and falls short of the full clone set. An unresolved V gene accounts for under half of the shortfall where checked; the remainder is of unknown origin. The DNA gave D and trimming, while V, J and clone size come from that table. The sample records hundreds of thousands of clones, more than 80% of which are singletons. Roughly 8% of the sample lies in the top ten.

This sequence was found in a woman older than 75 with COVID-19, enrolled during active disease. Here the chain combines TRBV2 and TRBJ1-5; TRBD1 is a possible D gene, resting on 5 matching bases. The sequencing sample was made of peripheral blood. The CDR3 has the sequence CASQPWAGGGNQPQHF. Read as DNA, the sequence is TGTGCCAGCCAACCTTGGGCGGGAGGGGGCAATCAGCCCCAGCATTTT.